One sample yielded the 30 T cell receptor beta chains listed below, sequenced in a study of human T cells and chemical hapten exposure. Indicated time point: patch test 2, 6 weeks after DPC sensitization. Treatment specified: therapeutic diphenylcyclopropenone sensitization with weekly scalp DPC. TCRdb reanalysed the RACE reads using MiXCR and keeps one entry per CDR3 protein. The sample has 110,000 or so distinct CDR3 sequences; 9% to 9.5% are singletons. The material was whole blood, obtained in connection with sensitization to the hapten diphenylcyclopropenone (DPC). The source is a woman aged 40 to 50 with alopecia areata. Some clones in this sample may be carry-over from other donors' samples.

The chain uses TRBV19 and TRBJ2-7, with TRBD1 matching over 8 bases. The CDR3 contains 16 residues. Unmatched junction bases numbered 12, after V lost 6 bases and J lost 2 bases. Germline-derived CDR1 and CDR2 are LNHDA and SQIVND (reference sequence). The CDR3 loop reads CASRMGQGAGPYEQYF. The CDR3 DNA follows: TGTGCCAGTAGGATGGGCCAGGGGGCCGGTCCCTACGAGCAGTACTTC. The complete variable domain, with remaining parts taken from reference TRBV19 and TRBJ2-7, reads DGGITQSPKYLFRKEGQNVTLSCEQNLNHDAMYWYRQDPGQGLRLIYYSQIVNDFQKGDIAEGYSVSREKKESFPLTVTSAQKNPTAFYLCASRMGQGAGPYEQYFGPGTRLTVT.

This clonotype was seen a few times. The chain couples TRBV19 to TRBJ2-2, with 8 nucleotides matching TRBD1. The V and J ends lost 7 bases and 4 bases, in that order; junction bases with no gene match: 14. Germline CDR1 is LNHDA and CDR2 is SQIVND (reference sequence). This CDR3 has 17 amino acids. The CDR3 here is CASNPGGAGRSTGELFF. CDR3 sequence (DNA): TGTGCCAGTAACCCAGGGGGCGCAGGTCGTAGCACCGGGGAGCTGTTTTTT.

This clonotype was seen only a few times. This chain joins TRBV7-8 and TRBJ2-1; D gene ambiguous. Trimming shortened V by 7 bases and J by 6 bases, and 13 bases separated the two germline ends. The CDR3 totals 13 residues. From germline, CDR1 is SGHVS and CDR2 FQNEAQ. CDR3 amino acids: CASTSLGGNEQFF. CDR3 bases: TGTGCCAGCACCTCCTTGGGCGGCAATGAGCAGTTCTTC. Full variable domain (missing parts from reference TRBV7-8 and TRBJ2-1): GAGVSQSPRYKVAKRGQDVALRCDPISGHVSLFWYQQALGQGPEFLTYFQNEAQLDKSGLPSDRFFAERPEGSVSTLKIQRTQQEDSAVYLCASTSLGGNEQFFGPGTRLTVL.

This clonotype was observed at least ten times. The chain has TRBV18 and TRBJ1-6; no clear D gene. The CDR3 runs to 15 residues. The germline V and J ends were trimmed by 1 base and 5 bases, with 9 bases remaining between them. Germline values: CDR1 KGHSH, CDR2 LQKENI. CDR3 sequence: CASSPLPGDNSPLHF. The DNA of the CDR3 is TGTGCCAGCTCACCACTGCCAGGCGATAATTCACCCCTCCACTTT.

This clonotype was observed many times. V and J are TRBV12-3 or TRBV12-4 and TRBJ2-7; 11 bases match TRBD2. The length of the CDR3 is 16 residues. Trimming took 5 bases from V and 1 from J; bases not matched to a gene: 7. Here the CDR3 DNA reads TGTGCCAGCAGTCCCTTAGCGGGGGGGCTGTCCTACGAGCAGTACTTC. It encodes CASSPLAGGLSYEQYF.

This clonotype showed up just a few times. This rearrangement joins TRBV20-1 to TRBJ2-5; D call uncertain. This CDR3 is 13 amino acids long. Germline V gives CDR1 DFQATT, CDR2 SNEGSKA (reference sequence). Trimming took 5 bases from V and 0 from J, leaving 10 bases between them. CDR3 in amino acids: CSAFHSYQETQYF. The CDR3 DNA follows: TGCAGTGCTTTCCATTCGTACCAAGAGACCCAGTACTTC.

There are a few counts of this clonotype. The CDR3 is CSAREAGLAAQDTQYF. CDR3 DNA: TGCAGTGCTAGAGAGGCTGGACTAGCGGCGCAAGATACGCAGTATTTT. The chain is built from TRBV20-1 and TRBJ2-3; TRBD2 matches at 10 bases. The CDR3 is 16 amino acids. Germline CDR1 and CDR2: DFQATT and SNEGSKA (reference sequence). The V and J ends lost 0 bases and 5 bases, in that order; junction bases with no gene match: 8.

The gene calls are TRBV6-2 or TRBV6-3 and TRBJ1-2, with D perhaps TRBD1 (5 bases). This CDR3 region has 13 residues. Germline CDR1 and CDR2: MNHEY and SVGEGT. V gave up 2 bases and J gave up 11 bases, with 15 bases separating them. The CDR3 DNA follows: TGTGCCAGCAGTTACGGCCTGTGGGACGGATACACCTTC. Protein sequence: CASSYGLWDGYTF.

V usage is TRBV4-1 and J usage is TRBJ2-2; D is uncertain. CDR1 is MGHRA and CDR2 is YSYEKL in the germline V gene. The CDR3 contains 15 residues. Trimming cost V 0 bases and J 5 bases, with 10 bases left between them. The CDR3 sequence: CASSQDALGTGELFF. The CDR3 DNA reads as TGCGCCAGCAGCCAAGACGCCCTGGGGACCGGGGAGCTGTTTTTT.

In this sample, this clonotype turned up many times. The rearrangement joins TRBV6-2 or TRBV6-3 to TRBJ2-7; D is undetermined. This CDR3 has 13 residues. V was shortened by 2 bases and J by 1 base, with 6 bases between the two germline ends. The germline V gene encodes CDR1 MNHEY and CDR2 SVGEGT. This CDR3 reads CASSYGFSYEQYF. CDR3 DNA: TGTGCCAGCAGTTACGGCTTTTCCTACGAGCAGTACTTC.

The table lists this clonotype with many counts. V gene TRBV12-5 combines with J gene TRBJ1-1; D uncertain. V shed 0 bases and J shed 5 bases, with 19 bases lying between them. The CDR3 runs 17 residues. In germline, CDR1 is LGHNT, CDR2 FRNRAP. CDR3 region: CASGLVQTSGTVTEAFF. The CDR3 DNA reads TGTGCTAGTGGTTTGGTACAAACTTCGGGCACAGTGACTGAAGCTTTCTTT.

This clonotype has just a few counts. For the CDR3, the DNA is TGTGCCAGCAGTTACTCGCGCCTAGCGGGGGGCAATGAGCAGTTCTTC. Encoded protein: CASSYSRLAGGNEQFF. The gene calls are TRBV6-2 or TRBV6-3 and TRBJ2-1, with 11 positions matching TRBD2. V trimming: 0 bases; J trimming: 6 bases; junction bases outside the gene matches: 4. This CDR3 spans 16 amino acids. Per the germline V gene, CDR1 is MNHEY and CDR2 is SVGEGT.

This clonotype showed up many times. V and J are TRBV3-1 and TRBJ2-7; 8 positions match TRBD1. V shed 4 bases, J shed 4 bases, and the junction held 3 bases outside the gene matches. The CDR3 is made up of 13 amino acids. Germline V CDR1 and CDR2: LGHDT, YNNKEL (reference sequence). The CDR3 DNA reads TGTGCCAGCAGCCGGGGGACAGGATACGAGCAGTACTTC. As protein: CASSRGTGYEQYF.

This clonotype has a count of ten or more. This CDR3 reads CSARRPYGYTF. Written as DNA, the CDR3 is TGCAGTGCTAGAAGGCCCTATGGCTACACCTTC. The chain uses TRBV20-1 and TRBJ1-2; no firm D call. Trimming pared 2 bases from V and 4 bases from J, leaving 5 bases between. Germline V gives CDR1 DFQATT, CDR2 SNEGSKA (reference sequence). The CDR3 sequence is 11 residues long.

A few counts support this clonotype. The chain has TRBV27 and TRBJ2-5, with D tentatively TRBD1 or TRBD2 (6 bases each). CDR1 and CDR2 from the germline V gene are MNHEY and SMNVEV (reference sequence). This CDR3 is built from 15 residues. Trimming shortened V by 1 base and J by 5 bases, and 14 bases separated the two germline ends. CDR3 sequence (DNA): TGTGCCAGCAGTTTATGGGGGGCGCCGGGGGAGACCCAGTACTTC. It specifies CASSLWGAPGETQYF.

This clonotype was counted ten times or more. The V gene is TRBV27, the J gene TRBJ1-1; possible D gene TRBD1, 5 bases. The CDR3 is made up of 15 amino acids. Trimming removed 0 bases from V and 1 base from J, with 9 bases in between. The germline V gene has CDR1 MNHEY and CDR2 SMNVEV (reference sequence). The CDR3 bases are TGTGCCAGCAGTTTATCGCCAGGGACGAACACTGAAGCTTTCTTT. Protein product: CASSLSPGTNTEAFF.

The table lists this clonotype with a few counts. The chain employs TRBV11-2 and TRBJ2-7; D is ambiguous. V lost 4 bases, J lost 5 bases, and 12 bases lay in between. The CDR3 consists of 13 residues. The germline CDR1 and CDR2 sequences are SGHAT and FQNNGV. The CDR3 here is CASSSPLWDEQYF. CDR3 nucleotides: TGTGCCAGCAGCTCCCCCCTCTGGGACGAGCAGTACTTC. The full variable domain, rest sourced from reference TRBV11-2 and TRBJ2-7, is EAGVAQSPRYKIIEKRQSVAFWCNPISGHATLYWYQQILGQGPKLLIQFQNNGVVDDSQLPKDRFSAERLKGVDSTLKIQPAKLEDSAVYLCASSSPLWDEQYFGPGTRLTVT.

This clonotype was found many times. V gene TRBV7-2 combines with J gene TRBJ2-5; D not certain. The germline V and J ends were trimmed by 5 bases and 1 base, with 14 bases remaining between them. The length of the CDR3 is 15 residues. CDR1 and CDR2 from the germline V gene are SGHTA and FQGNSA. Here the CDR3 reads CASSKLGSFQETQYF. CDR3 DNA sequence: TGTGCCAGCAGCAAGCTTGGGTCATTCCAAGAGACCCAGTACTTC.

The rearrangement links TRBV6-2 or TRBV6-3 to TRBJ2-3; D is perhaps TRBD2 (7 bases). CDR1 MNHEY and CDR2 SVGEGT come from the germline V gene. The germline V and J ends were trimmed by 2 bases and 14 bases, with 20 bases remaining between them. The CDR3 spans 14 residues. CDR3 amino acids: CASSYRRGPVSRYF. The CDR3 DNA sequence: TGTGCCAGCAGTTACCGGCGGGGGCCCGTTTCGAGGTATTTT.

This clonotype was seen repeatedly, ten times or more. In DNA, the CDR3 is TGTGCCAGCAGTTTTCGGGGTGGGAGCAATCAGCCCCAGCATTTT. As protein: CASSFRGGSNQPQHF. The V call is TRBV28, the J call TRBJ1-5; D uncertain. The V end was cut by 3 bases, the J end by 1 base, with 10 bases between. Germline V gene sequence: CDR1 MDHEN, CDR2 SYDVKM. The CDR3 runs to 15 residues.

This clonotype was detected ten times or more. J is TRBJ2-7 and V is TRBV10-3; D is ambiguous. The germline V and J ends were trimmed by 1 base and 7 bases, with 5 bases remaining between them. Germline V CDR1 and CDR2: ENHRY, SYGVKD. This CDR3 is built from 11 residues. CDR3: CAISELREQYF. Written as DNA, the CDR3 is TGTGCCATCAGTGAGTTGAGGGAGCAGTACTTC.

This clonotype was counted many times. The chain links TRBV5-1 to TRBJ1-1; unclear D gene. V was pared by 4 bases and J by 4 bases, with 14 bases between. From germline, CDR1 is SGHRS and CDR2 YFSETQ. The CDR3 has 14 amino acids. The CDR3: CASSKGSTGTEAFF. The CDR3 region has the DNA TGCGCCAGCAGCAAGGGATCAACGGGCACTGAAGCTTTCTTT.

This clonotype was seen at least ten times. The chain links TRBV28 to TRBJ1-2, with a weak D call TRBD1 (6 bases). The CDR3 runs 15 residues. The ends were cut back, 1 base at V and 8 bases at J, with 17 bases in the middle. Germline assignment: CDR1 MDHEN and CDR2 SYDVKM. In nucleotides, the CDR3 is TGTGCCAGCAGTTTATCAGCAGCGGGACAATTCGGCTACACCTTC. Translation: CASSLSAAGQFGYTF.

This sequence joins TRBV6-6 and TRBJ1-2; D might be TRBD1 (6 bases). CDR1 is MNHNY, CDR2 SVGAGI, per germline (reference sequence). The V end was cut by 6 bases, the J end by 1 base, with 12 bases between. CDR3 length equals 14 residues. The CDR3 coding sequence is TGTGCCAGCAGCAAGGGGGGGGTTAACTATGGCTACACCTTC. Translation: CASSKGGVNYGYTF.

CDR3 sequence: CASMDRLSSYNEQFF. CDR3 bases: TGCGCCAGCATGGATAGGCTAAGCTCCTACAATGAGCAGTTCTTC. This rearrangement joins TRBV5-1 to TRBJ2-1; no clear D gene. Trimming removed 6 bases at V and 0 bases at J, with 13 bases between. CDR3 size: 15 residues. Germline V lookup: CDR1 SGHRS, CDR2 YFSETQ. Complete variable domain (other parts from reference TRBV5-1 and TRBJ2-1): KAGVTQTPRYLIKTRGQQVTLSCSPISGHRSVSWYQQTPGQGLQFLFEYFSETQRNKGNFPGRFSGRQFSNSRSEMNVSTLELGDSALYLCASMDRLSSYNEQFFGPGTRLTVL.

In DNA, the CDR3 is TGTGCCATCGGGACAGAGACGACCTACGAGCAGTACTTC. Translation gives CAIGTETTYEQYF. This chain links TRBV10-3 with TRBJ2-7, with 7 positions matching TRBD1. The trim removed 8 bases at V and 2 bases at J, leaving 6 bases unmatched. The CDR3 spans 13 residues. Germline V gene lookup returns CDR1 ENHRY and CDR2 SYGVKD.

The chain recombines TRBV4-3 with TRBJ1-4, with TRBD1 matching over 7 bases. After removal of 5 bases from V and 7 bases from J, the junction contained 13 bases not matched to a gene. Germline assignment: CDR1 LGHNA and CDR2 YSLEER. The CDR3 runs 16 residues. The chain's CDR3 is CASSYSGQDGSEKLFF. The CDR3, as DNA: TGCGCCAGCAGCTATAGTGGACAGGACGGAAGTGAAAAACTGTTTTTT.

There are a few counts of this clonotype. The V gene is TRBV6-2 or TRBV6-3, the J gene TRBJ2-7; unclear D gene. The CDR3 is 14 residues long. Germline V gene lookup returns CDR1 MNHEY and CDR2 SVGEGT. Trimming left V 0 bases short and J 0 bases short, with 6 bases between. CDR3 in amino acids: CASSYSGFSYEQYF. CDR3 DNA sequence: TGTGCCAGCAGTTACTCGGGATTCTCCTACGAGCAGTACTTC.

This clonotype was counted many times. The chain carries TRBV6-6 and TRBJ1-2; D possibly corresponds to TRBD1 (6 bases). CDR3 length equals 16 residues. Trimming left V 6 bases short and J 0 bases short, with 17 bases between. CDR1 is MNHNY and CDR2 is SVGAGI in the germline V gene (reference sequence). The CDR3 region is CASSPIPGHSNYGYTF. CDR3 sequence (DNA): TGTGCCAGCAGCCCCATCCCGGGACACTCTAACTATGGCTACACCTTC.

This clonotype occurred a few times. This chain connects TRBV7-2 to TRBJ2-2, with 11 bases that match TRBD2. The J segment lost 7 bases and the V segment lost 2 bases, leaving 12 bases of the junction unmatched. The CDR3 extends over 18 amino acids. The germline gives CDR1 SGHTA, CDR2 FQGNSA. CDR3 nucleotide sequence: TGTGCCAGCAGCTTATTACGCGCTTCTAGCGGGGGGAACGGGGAGCTGTTTTTT. Its translation: CASSLLRASSGGNGELFF.